A selection of T cell receptor beta chains follows, all from one sample in a study of cytomegalovirus exposure and HLA in healthy donors. The data were produced by immunoSEQ multiplex PCR, yet TCRdb's version contains in-frame clones alone and is incomplete. The sample contains under 140,000 clones, around 85% of which appear only once. The sample taken for sequencing was PBMCs. The receptor set was obtained from a man between 25 and 39 years old in good health and CMV-seropositive. Each CDR3 is given with its conserved first and last residue.

14 | TRBV5-6 | CASRTRGFRNEQYF
16 | TRBV7-8 | CASRGPGTGMNTEAFF
17 | TRBV7-9 | CASSSERGGRGTDTQYF
16 | TRBV7-9 | CASSVYGGITYNEQFF
15 | TRBV5-1 | CASSFVSDSDYGYTF
19 | TRBV5-1 | CASSLTAGQGISYNSPLHF
17 | TRBV30 | CAWSVSWTGVTRETQYF
14 | TRBV25-1 | CASSARKSSYEQYF
12 | TRBV2 | CASVLTGGEAFF
13 | TRBV14 | CASSQGWEYEQYF
15 | TRBV2 | CASSDERTAYNEQFF
13 | TRBV27 | CASSLTRQSAQHF
13 | TRBV19 | CARRDRGVPEQYF
14 | TRBV10-3 | CAISGGQVNQPQHF
16 | TRBV7-9 | CASSLAEGAHSNEQYF
12 | TRBV2 | CASSLVQRGYTF
17 | TRBV4-2 | CASSHGTKSSGANVLTF
15 | TRBV6-5 | CASSYLGHDGNTIYF
19 | TRBV11-3 | CASSLEKGQGPSNSYEQYF
12 | TRBV6-1 | CASSTGYYGYTF
13 | TRBV6-6 | CASSPGGTDTQYF
16 | TRBV19 | CASSVGQGATGNTIYF
16 | TRBV10-3 | CAISESTGLGKNIQYF
17 | TRBV11-2 | CASSSLRTRQGWHEQFF
14 | TRBV10-3 | CAISGQRLDYEQYF
14 | TRBV14 | CASSQDLYQGGYTF
15 | TRBV5-1 | CASSLTPGQSYEQYF
14 | TRBV11-3 | CASSLIGSRTEAFF
14 | TRBV19 | CASKLGRLNYGYTF
16 | TRBV5-6 | CASSLGHSETEETQYF
14 | TRBV5-1 | CASSSGTGTDTQYF
16 | TRBV2 | CASSDPQRGFGEKLFF
13 | TRBV5-6 | CASSYGETDTQYF
13 | TRBV6-5 | CASSSGTKETQYF
12 | TRBV5-1 | CASSLDQDTQYF
16 | TRBV2 | CASSEVAGGQYNEQFF
14 | TRBV19 | CASSIDRVRYGYTF
13 | TRBV29-1 | CSVTDRGGTEAFF
16 | TRBV13 | CASSPTRGQGNYGYTF
13 | TRBV10-3 | CAIRPGSNTEAFF
13 | TRBV19 | CASGPGGGNTIYF
16 | TRBV7-9 | CASSSGTRSGANVLTF
18 | TRBV5-6 | CASSPGLAGGMYQETQYF
15 | TRBV19 | CASTDDGDTGDTQYF
16 | TRBV30 | CAWSLGTKWGTGELFF
14 | TRBV6-6 | CASGRDYSNEKLFF